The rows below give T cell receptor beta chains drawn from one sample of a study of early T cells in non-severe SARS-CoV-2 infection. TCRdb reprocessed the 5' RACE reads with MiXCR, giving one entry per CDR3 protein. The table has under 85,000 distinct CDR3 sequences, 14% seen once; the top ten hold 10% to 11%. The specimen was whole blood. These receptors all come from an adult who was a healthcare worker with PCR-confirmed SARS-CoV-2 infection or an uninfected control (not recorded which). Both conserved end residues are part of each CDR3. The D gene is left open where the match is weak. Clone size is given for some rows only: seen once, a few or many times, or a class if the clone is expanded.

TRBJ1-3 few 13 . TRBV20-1 CSVPPRQGNTIYF TGCAGTGTTCCCCCGAGACAGGGAAACACCATATATTTT
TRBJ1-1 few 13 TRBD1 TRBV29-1 CSGGDRVITEAFF TGCAGCGGTGGTGACAGGGTGATCACTGAAGCTTTCTTT
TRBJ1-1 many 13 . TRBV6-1 CASSETVNTEAFF TGTGCCAGCAGTGAGACAGTGAACACTGAAGCTTTCTTT
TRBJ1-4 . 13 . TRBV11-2 CASSTGRNEKLFF TGTGCCAGCAGTACCGGGAGAAATGAAAAACTGTTTTTT
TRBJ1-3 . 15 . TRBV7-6 CASSKNLPTGNTIYF TGTGCCAGCAGCAAAAACCTGCCAACCGGAAACACCATATATTTT
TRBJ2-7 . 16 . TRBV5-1 CASSPQEAGAVYEQYF TGCGCCAGCAGCCCTCAGGAGGCAGGGGCCGTCTACGAGCAGTACTTC
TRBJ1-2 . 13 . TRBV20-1 CSAEGAGTYGYTF TGCAGTGCCGAAGGGGCGGGCACCTATGGCTACACCTTC
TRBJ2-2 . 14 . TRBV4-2 CASSIKRSTGELFF TGTGCCAGCAGCATTAAGAGGTCAACCGGGGAGCTGTTTTTT
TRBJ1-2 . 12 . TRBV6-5 CASTQQGYGYTF TGTGCCAGCACCCAACAGGGATATGGCTACACCTTC
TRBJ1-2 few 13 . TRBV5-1 CASSPDSSYGYTF TGCGCCAGCAGCCCAGACAGTAGCTATGGCTACACCTTC
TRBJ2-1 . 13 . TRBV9 CASSVASEDEQFF TGTGCCAGCAGCGTAGCGTCTGAGGATGAGCAGTTCTTC
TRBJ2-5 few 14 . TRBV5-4 CASSLELSSETQYF TGTGCCAGCAGCTTGGAGTTAAGTTCAGAGACCCAGTACTTC
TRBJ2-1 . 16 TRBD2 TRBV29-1 CSVIGASGGTYNEQFF TGCAGCGTCATTGGGGCTAGCGGGGGTACCTACAATGAGCAGTTCTTC
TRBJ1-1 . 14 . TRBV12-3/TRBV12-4 CASSFAIPGGEAFF TGTGCCAGCAGTTTCGCGATCCCGGGAGGTGAAGCTTTCTTT
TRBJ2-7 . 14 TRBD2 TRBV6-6 CASSYLRTSAEQYF TGTGCCAGCAGTTACCTCAGGACTAGCGCCGAGCAGTACTTC
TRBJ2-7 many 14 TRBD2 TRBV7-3 CASSLSGGSYEQYF TGTGCCAGCAGCTTATCCGGGGGGAGTTACGAGCAGTACTTC
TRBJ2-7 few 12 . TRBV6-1 CASSGQRYEQYF TGTGCCAGCAGTGGCCAGAGGTACGAGCAGTACTTC
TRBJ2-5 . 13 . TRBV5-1 CASSLGSLETQYF TGCGCCAGCAGCTTAGGGTCTTTGGAGACCCAGTACTTC
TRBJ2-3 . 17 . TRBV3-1 CASSPPYPRGDTDTQYF TGTGCCAGCAGCCCCCCATATCCGAGGGGGGACACAGATACGCAGTATTTT
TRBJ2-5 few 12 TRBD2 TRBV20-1 CSASLGGGTQYF TGCAGTGCTAGTCTTGGCGGGGGGACCCAGTACTTC
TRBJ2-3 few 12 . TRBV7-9 CATTPRGDTQYF TGTGCCACAACACCCCGCGGCGATACGCAGTATTTT
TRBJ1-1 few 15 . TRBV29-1 CSGTPQWGGNTEAFF TGCAGCGGGACCCCCCAGTGGGGCGGGAACACTGAAGCTTTCTTT
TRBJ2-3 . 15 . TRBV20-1 CSANPAISSTDTQYF TGCAGTGCAAACCCCGCTATCTCGAGCACAGATACGCAGTATTTT
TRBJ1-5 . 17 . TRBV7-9 CASSLGTGTLRNQPQHF TGTGCCAGCAGCCTGGGAACAGGGACCCTAAGGAATCAGCCCCAGCATTTT
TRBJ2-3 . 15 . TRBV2 CASSDRGRLTDTQYF TGTGCCAGCAGTGATAGGGGGAGACTCACAGATACGCAGTATTTT
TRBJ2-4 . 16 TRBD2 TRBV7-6 CASSQLAGGSKNIQYF TGTGCCAGCAGCCAACTAGCGGGGGGATCCAAAAACATTCAGTACTTC
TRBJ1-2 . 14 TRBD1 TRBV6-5 CASSPPGQGIGYTF TGTGCCAGCAGCCCGCCGGGACAGGGGATTGGCTACACCTTC
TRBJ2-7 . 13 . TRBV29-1 CSVEVGSTYEQYF TGCAGCGTTGAGGTCGGCTCAACTTACGAGCAGTACTTC
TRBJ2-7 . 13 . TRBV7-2 CASSLGNSYEQYF TGTGCCAGCAGCTTAGGGAACTCCTACGAGCAGTACTTC
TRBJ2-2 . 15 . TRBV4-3 CASSQDSQRPGELFF TGCGCCAGCAGCCAAGATAGCCAGAGGCCCGGGGAGCTGTTTTTT
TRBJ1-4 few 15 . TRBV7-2 CASSLGGRTNEKLFF TGTGCCAGCAGCTTAGGGGGGAGGACTAATGAAAAACTGTTTTTT
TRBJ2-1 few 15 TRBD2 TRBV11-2 CASSLMGLSNNEQFF TGTGCCAGCAGCTTAATGGGACTATCGAACAATGAGCAGTTCTTC
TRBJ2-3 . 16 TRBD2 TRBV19 CASTPPLAGGTDTQYF TGTGCCAGTACCCCTCCACTAGCGGGCGGCACAGATACGCAGTATTTT
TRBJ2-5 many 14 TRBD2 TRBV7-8 CASSLGTTRETQYF TGTGCCAGCAGCCTGGGGACTACCAGGGAGACCCAGTACTTC
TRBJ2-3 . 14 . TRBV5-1 CASSPGQFADTQYF TGCGCCAGCAGCCCCGGACAGTTCGCAGATACGCAGTATTTT
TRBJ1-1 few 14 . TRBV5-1 CASSWKGGETEAFF TGCGCCAGCAGCTGGAAGGGGGGAGAGACTGAAGCTTTCTTT
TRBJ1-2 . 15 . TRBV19 CASRPTGSPNYGYTF TGTGCCAGTCGTCCAACAGGGTCTCCCAACTATGGCTACACCTTC
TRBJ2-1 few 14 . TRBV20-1 CSAQTTSSYNEQFF TGCAGCGCGCAGACTACGAGCTCCTACAATGAGCAGTTCTTC
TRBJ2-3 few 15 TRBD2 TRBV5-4 CASSLLAGPTDTQYF TGTGCCAGCAGCTTACTAGCGGGCCCCACAGATACGCAGTATTTT
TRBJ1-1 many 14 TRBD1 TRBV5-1 CASSLDRVNTEAFF TGTGCCAGCAGCCTGGACAGGGTGAACACTGAAGCTTTCTTT
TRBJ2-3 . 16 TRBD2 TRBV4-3 CASSLGTSGGADTQYF TGCGCCAGCAGCCTAGGGACTAGCGGGGGTGCAGATACGCAGTATTTT
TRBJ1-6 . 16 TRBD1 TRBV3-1 CASSQGSDRGRLSLHF TGTGCCAGCAGCCAAGGGAGCGACAGGGGGCGACTGTCCCTCCACTTT
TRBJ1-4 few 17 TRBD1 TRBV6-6 CASSPFRGQPPNEKLFF TGTGCCAGCAGTCCCTTTAGGGGACAGCCGCCTAATGAAAAACTGTTTTTT
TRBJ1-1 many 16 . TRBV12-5 CASRRDEWAGNTEAFF TGTGCTAGTAGACGGGACGAATGGGCCGGGAACACTGAAGCTTTCTTT